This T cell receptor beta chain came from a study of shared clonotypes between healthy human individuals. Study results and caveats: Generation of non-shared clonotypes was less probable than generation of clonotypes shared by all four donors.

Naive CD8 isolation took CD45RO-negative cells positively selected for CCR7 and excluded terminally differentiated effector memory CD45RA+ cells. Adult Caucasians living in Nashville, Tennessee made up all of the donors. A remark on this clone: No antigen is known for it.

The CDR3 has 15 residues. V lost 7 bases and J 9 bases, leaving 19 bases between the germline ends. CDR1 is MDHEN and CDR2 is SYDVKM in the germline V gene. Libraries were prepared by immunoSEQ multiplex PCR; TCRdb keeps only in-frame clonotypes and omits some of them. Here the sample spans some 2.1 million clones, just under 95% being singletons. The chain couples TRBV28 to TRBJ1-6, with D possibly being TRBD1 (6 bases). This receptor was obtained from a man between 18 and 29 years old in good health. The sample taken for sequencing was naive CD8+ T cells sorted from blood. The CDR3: CASNPLPGAGSPLHF. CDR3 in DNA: TGTGCCAGCAACCCACTGCCAGGGGCAGGTTCACCCCTCCACTTT.